What follows are 4 T cell receptor beta chains derived from one specimen sequenced in a study of CD8 T cells in ankylosing spondylitis (dated by TCRdb to about 2017). Receptors were amplified or captured by 5' RACE. TCRdb lists the instrument as Illumina HiSeq 2500. TCRdb ran its own pipeline on the public reads, namely fastp trimming at Q25 and MiXCR clone calling, and kept in-frame beta chains. All rows with the same CDR3 protein become a single entry with the most common DNA and genes. In all, the sample holds fewer than 200,000 distinct CDR3 sequences, and about 16% of those were seen once. The ten largest clonotypes hold 7.8% of the sample. The sequenced sample consisted of blood, either unsorted or a sorted T cell fraction (not recorded which). The receptor set was obtained from a male donor with ankylosing spondylitis or in good health (not recorded which).

The chain recombines TRBV5-1 with TRBJ1-4; TRBD1 might be the D (6 bases). Germline CDR1 and CDR2: SGHRS and YFSETQ. Deletions cut 4 bases from V and 10 bases from J, with 11 bases between. The CDR3 length is 12 residues. The CDR3 here is CASSQQQGKLFF. The CDR3 DNA is TGCGCCAGCAGCCAACAACAGGGAAAACTGTTTTTT.

The table lists this clonotype with a few counts. The chain joins TRBV28 to TRBJ2-2; D remains ambiguous. This CDR3 contains 14 residues. The V and J ends lost 5 bases and 1 base respectively, with 8 bases between them. Germline assignment: CDR1 MDHEN and CDR2 SYDVKM. The CDR3, as DNA: TGTGCCAGCAGTGCCCCACAGAACACCGGGGAGCTGTTTTTT. Translating it yields CASSAPQNTGELFF.

This clonotype has at least ten counts. V usage is TRBV4-1 and J usage is TRBJ2-3, with D possibly TRBD1 on 6 matching bases. The germline CDR1 and CDR2 sequences are MGHRA and YSYEKL. The CDR3 totals 16 residues. V was trimmed by 0 bases and J by 2 bases, leaving 12 bases between them. CDR3 region: CASSQDGGQITDTQYF. The DNA of the CDR3 is TGCGCCAGCAGCCAAGATGGAGGACAGATCACAGATACGCAGTATTTT.

The genes are TRBV9 and TRBJ1-2; TRBD1 matches 8 bases. This CDR3 comprises 14 residues. Germline CDR1 SGDLS, CDR2 YYNGEE. The V gene end was trimmed by 4 bases and the J gene end by 8 bases; junction bases not matched to a gene: 10. The CDR3 region is CASSPGQGGYGYTF. The CDR3 nucleotides read TGTGCCAGCAGCCCCGGACAGGGTGGTTACGGCTACACCTTC.